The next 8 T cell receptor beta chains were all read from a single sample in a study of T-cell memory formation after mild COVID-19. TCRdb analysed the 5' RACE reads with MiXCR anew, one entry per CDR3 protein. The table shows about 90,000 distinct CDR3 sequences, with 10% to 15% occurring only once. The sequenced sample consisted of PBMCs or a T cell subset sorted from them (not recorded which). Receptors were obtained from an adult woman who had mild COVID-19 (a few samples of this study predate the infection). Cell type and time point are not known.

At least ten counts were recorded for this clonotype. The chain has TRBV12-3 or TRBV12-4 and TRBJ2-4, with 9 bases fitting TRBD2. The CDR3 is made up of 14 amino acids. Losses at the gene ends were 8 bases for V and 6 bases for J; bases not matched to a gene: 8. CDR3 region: CASSPLAGANIQYF. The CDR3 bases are TGTGCCAGCTCCCCTTTAGCGGGAGCAAACATTCAGTACTTC.

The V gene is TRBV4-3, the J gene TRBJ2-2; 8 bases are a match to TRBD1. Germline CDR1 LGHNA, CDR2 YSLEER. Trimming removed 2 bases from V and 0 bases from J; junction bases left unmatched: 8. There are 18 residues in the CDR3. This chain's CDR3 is CASSQSRTGLTNTGELFF. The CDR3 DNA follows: TGCGCCAGCAGCCAAAGTAGGACAGGGCTCACGAACACCGGGGAGCTGTTTTTT.

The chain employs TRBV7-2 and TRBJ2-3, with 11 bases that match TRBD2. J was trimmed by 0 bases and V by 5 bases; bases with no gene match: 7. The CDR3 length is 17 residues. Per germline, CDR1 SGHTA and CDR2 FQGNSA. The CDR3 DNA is TGTGCCAGCAGCCCGCGGACTAGCGGGTATAGCACAGATACGCAGTATTTT. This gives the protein CASSPRTSGYSTDTQYF.

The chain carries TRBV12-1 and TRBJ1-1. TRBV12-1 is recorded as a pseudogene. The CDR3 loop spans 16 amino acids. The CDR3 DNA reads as TGTGCCAGCAGCTTTACTCGGGGTATTGGTTACACTGAAGCTTTCTTT. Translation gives CASSFTRGIGYTEAFF.

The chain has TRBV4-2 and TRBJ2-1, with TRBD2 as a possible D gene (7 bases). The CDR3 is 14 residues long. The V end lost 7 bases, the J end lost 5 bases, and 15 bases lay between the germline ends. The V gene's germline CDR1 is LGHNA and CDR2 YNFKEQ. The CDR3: CASTPRGAHNEQFF. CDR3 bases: TGTGCCAGCACCCCCCGGGGGGCTCACAATGAGCAGTTCTTC.

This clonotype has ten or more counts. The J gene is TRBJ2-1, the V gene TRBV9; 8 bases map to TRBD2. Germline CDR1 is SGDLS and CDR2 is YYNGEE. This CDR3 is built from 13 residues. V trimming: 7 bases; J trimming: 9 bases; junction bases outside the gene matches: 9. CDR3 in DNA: TGTGCCAGCCGGTCGGGAGGGGAGGGTGAGCAGTTCTTC. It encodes CASRSGGEGEQFF.

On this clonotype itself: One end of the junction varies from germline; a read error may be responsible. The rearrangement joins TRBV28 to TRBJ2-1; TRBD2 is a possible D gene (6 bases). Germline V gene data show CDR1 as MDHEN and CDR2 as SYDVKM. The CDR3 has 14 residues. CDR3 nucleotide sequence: TGTGCCATCCATCCTAGCGCGACCTACAATGACCAGTTCTTC. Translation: CAIHPSATYNDQFF.

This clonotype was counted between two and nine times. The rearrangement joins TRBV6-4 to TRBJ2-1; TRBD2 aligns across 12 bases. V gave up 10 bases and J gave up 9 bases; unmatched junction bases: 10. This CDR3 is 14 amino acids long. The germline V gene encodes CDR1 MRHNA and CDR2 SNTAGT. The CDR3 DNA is TGTGCCACCCGACTAGCGGGAGAGCTAGGTGAGCAGTTCTTC. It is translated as CATRLAGELGEQFF.